This paragraph covers one TCR beta chain sequence. Other DNA sequences within the sample encode an identical CDR3. The CDR3 runs to 14 residues. Germline CDR1 MDHEN, CDR2 SYDVKM. V dropped 1 base and J dropped 0 bases, with 4 bases sitting between them. The data originate from a study of blood T cell repertoires in COVID-19. Turning to the study itself: The United States, Italy and Spain were the sources of the acute and convalescent COVID-19 samples. In each case, the material was cDNA or gDNA derived from T cells, B-cell-depleted T cells, or PBMCs.

In the original processing: The assay estimated nucleated cells by amplifying reference gene primers. Some clones are missing from TCRdb's copy, which holds only in-frame ones; the method was immunoSEQ multiplex PCR. That table furnishes V, J and clone size, whereas the DNA furnished D and trimming. Of around 190,000 clones listed, about 85% are singletons. Sequenced material: peripheral blood. The chain combines TRBV28 with TRBJ1-3; D call uncertain. The TCR originated in a woman of 80 years or more with acute or convalescent COVID-19. The CDR3 DNA is TGTGCCAGCAGTTTATACAGCTCTGGAAACACCATATATTTT. This gives the protein CASSLYSSGNTIYF.